This TCR beta chain appears in the sequencing data of a study of T cells in Graves' hyperthyroidism and ophthalmopathy. V gave up 4 bases and J gave up 3 bases; unmatched junction bases: 7. Germline-derived CDR1 and CDR2 are MNHEY and SVGEGT. The CDR3 has 16 residues. Overall study findings and caveats: Most clonotypes expanded in the thyroid (above 0.001) were also present in blood.

PBMCs stemmed from 8.5 to 10 ml fresh peripheral blood. RNA transcripts were the template for amplifying TCR beta CDR3 regions. The TCR CDR3 first-round RT-PCR relied on the HTBI primer set. Each CDR3 protein is one row after TCRdb ran MiXCR on the multiplex PCR reads. The repertoire holds fewer than 350,000 distinct CDR3 sequences, with less than 15% as singletons. This clonotype came up many times. Its antigen is as yet unknown. Sequenced input: blood. The source of this sequence is a woman in her thirties with Graves' hyperthyroidism that later progressed to Graves' ophthalmopathy. The V gene is TRBV6-2 or TRBV6-3, the J gene TRBJ2-3; 10 bases align to TRBD2. Here the CDR3 reads CASSSASGSVTDTQYF. The CDR3 bases are TGTGCCAGCAGTTCGGCTAGCGGGAGTGTGACAGATACGCAGTATTTT.